This record covers a single T cell receptor beta chain. Antigen unknown. This sample is drawn from a study of T cell repertoires in cytomegalovirus infection. On the study more broadly: Public TCR beta signatures marked donors with CMV infection and the matching HLA.

General study results and limits: In two of eight donors, the top clonotype was HLA-C-restricted CMV-specific. Adding up the frequency of public TCR beta families identified people who carried CMV plus the relevant HLA.

V lost 3 bases to trimming and J lost 4 bases, with 17 bases between them. In germline, CDR1 is SGHRS, CDR2 YFSETQ. This CDR3 contains 15 residues. One entry per CDR3 protein, called by TCRdb with MiXCR from the reads. Of about 490,000 distinct CDR3 sequences listed, approximately 15% are singletons. This sequence joins TRBV5-1 and TRBJ2-7; D is possibly TRBD1 (6 bases). This receptor was obtained from a human donor in good health (CMV status not recorded). Some clones in this sample may be carry-over from other donors' samples. The source material was CD8+ T cells from PBMCs. For the CDR3, the DNA is TGCGCCAGCAGCTCACAGGGCCCGTTGACTTACGAGCAGTACTTC. Residues: CASSSQGPLTYEQYF.